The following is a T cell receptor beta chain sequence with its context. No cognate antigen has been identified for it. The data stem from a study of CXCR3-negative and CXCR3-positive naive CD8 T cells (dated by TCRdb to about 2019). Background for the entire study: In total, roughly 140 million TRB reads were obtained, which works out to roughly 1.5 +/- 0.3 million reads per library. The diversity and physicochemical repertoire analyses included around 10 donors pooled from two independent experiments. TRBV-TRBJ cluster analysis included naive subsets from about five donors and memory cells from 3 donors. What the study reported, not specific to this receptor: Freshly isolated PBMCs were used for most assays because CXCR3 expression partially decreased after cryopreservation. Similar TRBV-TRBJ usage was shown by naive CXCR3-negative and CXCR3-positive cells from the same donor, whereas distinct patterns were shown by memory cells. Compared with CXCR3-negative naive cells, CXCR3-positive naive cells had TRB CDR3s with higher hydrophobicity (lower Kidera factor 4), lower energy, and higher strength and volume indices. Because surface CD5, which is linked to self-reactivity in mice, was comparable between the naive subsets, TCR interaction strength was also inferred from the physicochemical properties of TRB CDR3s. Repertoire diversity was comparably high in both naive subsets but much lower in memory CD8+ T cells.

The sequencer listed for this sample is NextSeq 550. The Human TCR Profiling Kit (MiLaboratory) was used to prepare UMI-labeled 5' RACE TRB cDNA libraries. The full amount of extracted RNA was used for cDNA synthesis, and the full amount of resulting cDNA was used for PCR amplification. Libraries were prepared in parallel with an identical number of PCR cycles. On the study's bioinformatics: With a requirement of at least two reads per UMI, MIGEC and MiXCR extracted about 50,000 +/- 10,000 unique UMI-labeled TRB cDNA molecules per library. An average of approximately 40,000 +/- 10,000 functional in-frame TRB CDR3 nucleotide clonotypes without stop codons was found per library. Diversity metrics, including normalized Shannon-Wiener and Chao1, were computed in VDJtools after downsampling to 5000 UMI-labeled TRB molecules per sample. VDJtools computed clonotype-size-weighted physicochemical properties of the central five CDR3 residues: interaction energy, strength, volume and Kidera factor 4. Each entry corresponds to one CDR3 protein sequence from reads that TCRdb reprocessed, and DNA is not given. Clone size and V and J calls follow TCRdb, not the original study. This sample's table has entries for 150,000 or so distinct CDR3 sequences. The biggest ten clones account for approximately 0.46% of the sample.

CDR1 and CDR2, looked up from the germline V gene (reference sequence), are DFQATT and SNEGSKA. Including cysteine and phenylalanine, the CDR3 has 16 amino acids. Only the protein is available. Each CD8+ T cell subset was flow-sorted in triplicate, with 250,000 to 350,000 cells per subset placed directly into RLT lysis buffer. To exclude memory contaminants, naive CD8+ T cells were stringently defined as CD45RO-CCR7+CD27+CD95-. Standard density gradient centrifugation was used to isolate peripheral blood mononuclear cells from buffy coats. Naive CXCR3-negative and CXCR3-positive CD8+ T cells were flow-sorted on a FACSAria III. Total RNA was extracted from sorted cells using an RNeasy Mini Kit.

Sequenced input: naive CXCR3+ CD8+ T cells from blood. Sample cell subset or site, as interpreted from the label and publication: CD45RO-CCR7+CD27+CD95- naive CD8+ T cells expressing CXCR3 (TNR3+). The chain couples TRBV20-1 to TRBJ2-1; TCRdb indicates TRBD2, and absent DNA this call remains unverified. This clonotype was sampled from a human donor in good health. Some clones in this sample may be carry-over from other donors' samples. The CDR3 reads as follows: CSASSSLAGESNEQFF.